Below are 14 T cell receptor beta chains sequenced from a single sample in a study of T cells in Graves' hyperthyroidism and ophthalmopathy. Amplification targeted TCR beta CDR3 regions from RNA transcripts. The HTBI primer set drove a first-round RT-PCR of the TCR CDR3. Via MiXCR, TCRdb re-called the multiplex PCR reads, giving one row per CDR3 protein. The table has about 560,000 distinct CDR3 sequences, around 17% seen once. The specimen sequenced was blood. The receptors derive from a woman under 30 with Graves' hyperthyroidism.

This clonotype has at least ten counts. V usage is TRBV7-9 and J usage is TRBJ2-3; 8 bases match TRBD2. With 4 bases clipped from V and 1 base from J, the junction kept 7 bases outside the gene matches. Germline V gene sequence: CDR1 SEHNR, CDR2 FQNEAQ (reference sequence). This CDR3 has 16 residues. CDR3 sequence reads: CASSSPGGGRTDTQYF. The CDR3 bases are TGTGCCAGCAGCTCGCCCGGGGGGGGACGCACAGATACGCAGTATTTT.

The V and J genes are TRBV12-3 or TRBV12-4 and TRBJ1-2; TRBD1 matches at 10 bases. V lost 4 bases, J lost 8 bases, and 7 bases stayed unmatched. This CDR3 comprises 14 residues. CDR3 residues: CASSYRTGGEGYTF. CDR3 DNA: TGTGCCAGCAGTTATCGGACAGGGGGAGAAGGCTACACCTTC.

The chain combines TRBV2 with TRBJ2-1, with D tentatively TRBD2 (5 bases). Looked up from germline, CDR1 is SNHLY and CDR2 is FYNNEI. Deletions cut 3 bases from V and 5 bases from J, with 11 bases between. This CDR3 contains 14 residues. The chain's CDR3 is CASSDPGLDNEQFF. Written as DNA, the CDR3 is TGTGCCAGCAGTGATCCCGGACTTGACAATGAGCAGTTCTTC.

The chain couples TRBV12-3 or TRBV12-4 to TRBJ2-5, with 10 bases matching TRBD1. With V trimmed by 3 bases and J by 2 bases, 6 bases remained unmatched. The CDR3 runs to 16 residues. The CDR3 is CASSFRDRGFQETQYF. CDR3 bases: TGTGCCAGCAGTTTTAGGGACAGGGGCTTTCAAGAGACCCAGTACTTC.

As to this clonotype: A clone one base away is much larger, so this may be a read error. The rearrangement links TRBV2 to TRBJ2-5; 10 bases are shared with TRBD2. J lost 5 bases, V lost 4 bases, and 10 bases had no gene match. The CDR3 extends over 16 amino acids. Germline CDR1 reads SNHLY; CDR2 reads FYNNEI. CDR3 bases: TGTGCCAGCAGTGGGCCTAGCGGGAGCCTGGGGGAGACCCAGTACTTC. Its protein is CASSGPSGSLGETQYF.

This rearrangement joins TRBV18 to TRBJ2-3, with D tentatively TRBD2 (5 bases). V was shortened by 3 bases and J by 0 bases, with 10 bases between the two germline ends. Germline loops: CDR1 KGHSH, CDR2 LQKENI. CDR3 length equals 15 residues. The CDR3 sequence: CASSPLGESTDTQYF. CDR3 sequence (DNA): TGTGCCAGCTCACCCCTCGGGGAGAGCACAGATACGCAGTATTTT. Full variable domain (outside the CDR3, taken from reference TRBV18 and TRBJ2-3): NAGVMQNPRHLVRRRGQEARLRCSPMKGHSHVYWYRQLPEEGLKFMVYLQKENIIDESGMPKERFSAEFPKEGPSILRIQQVVRGDSAAYFCASSPLGESTDTQYFGPGTRLTVL.

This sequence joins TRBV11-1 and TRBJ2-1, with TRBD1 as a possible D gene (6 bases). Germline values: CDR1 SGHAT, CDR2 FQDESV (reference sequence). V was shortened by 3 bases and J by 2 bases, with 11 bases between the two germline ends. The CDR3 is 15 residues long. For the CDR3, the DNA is TGTGCCAGCAGCTTCGACGGGACACCCTACAATGAGCAGTTCTTC. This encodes CASSFDGTPYNEQFF.

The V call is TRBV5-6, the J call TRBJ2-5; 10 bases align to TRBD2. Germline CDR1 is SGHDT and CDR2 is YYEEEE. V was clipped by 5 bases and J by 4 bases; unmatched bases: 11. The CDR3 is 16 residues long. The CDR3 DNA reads TGTGCCAGCAGACTCCTTAGCGGGGGGACCCGAGAGACCCAGTACTTC. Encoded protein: CASRLLSGGTRETQYF.

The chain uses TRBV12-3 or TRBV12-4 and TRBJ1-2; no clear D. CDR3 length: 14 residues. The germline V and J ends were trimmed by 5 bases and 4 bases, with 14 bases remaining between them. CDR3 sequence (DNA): TGTGCCAGCAGTACTGGCGGGAGTTTCTATGGCTACACCTTC. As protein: CASSTGGSFYGYTF.

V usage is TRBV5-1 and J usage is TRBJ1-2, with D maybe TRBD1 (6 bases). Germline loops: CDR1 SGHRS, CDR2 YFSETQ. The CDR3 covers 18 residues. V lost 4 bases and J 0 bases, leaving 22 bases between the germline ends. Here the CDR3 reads CASSGIPPGAGSNYGYTF. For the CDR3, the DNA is TGCGCCAGCAGCGGAATCCCCCCGGGGGCAGGGTCTAACTATGGCTACACCTTC.

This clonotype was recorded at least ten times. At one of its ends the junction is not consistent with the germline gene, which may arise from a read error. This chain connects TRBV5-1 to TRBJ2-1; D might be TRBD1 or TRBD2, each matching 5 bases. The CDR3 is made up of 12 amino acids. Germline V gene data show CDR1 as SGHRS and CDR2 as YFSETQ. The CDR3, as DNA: TGCGCCAGCAGCTTGTCGGGACCCCTTTACGTCTTC. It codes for CASSLSGPLYVF.

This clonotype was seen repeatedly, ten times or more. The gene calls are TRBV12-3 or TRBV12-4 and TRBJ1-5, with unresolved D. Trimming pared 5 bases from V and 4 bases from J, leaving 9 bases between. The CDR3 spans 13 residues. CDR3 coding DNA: TGTGCCAGCAGTCCAGAACCTAATCAGCCCCAGCATTTT. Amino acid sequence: CASSPEPNQPQHF.

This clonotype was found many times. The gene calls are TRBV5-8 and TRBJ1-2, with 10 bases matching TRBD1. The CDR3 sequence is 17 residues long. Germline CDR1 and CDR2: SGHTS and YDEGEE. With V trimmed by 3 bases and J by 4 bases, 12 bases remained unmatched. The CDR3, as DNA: TGTGCCAGCAGCTCCTCCGTCCGGGACAGGGGAGCCTATGGCTACACCTTC. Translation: CASSSSVRDRGAYGYTF.

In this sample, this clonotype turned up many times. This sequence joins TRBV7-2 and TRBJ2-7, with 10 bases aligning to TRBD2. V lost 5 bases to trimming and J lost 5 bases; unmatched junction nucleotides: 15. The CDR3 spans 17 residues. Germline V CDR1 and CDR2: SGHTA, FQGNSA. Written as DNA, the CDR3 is TGTGCCAGCAGCCAACCCCTAGCGGGAGCCCCCCCCCACGAGCAGTACTTC. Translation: CASSQPLAGAPPHEQYF.